This T cell receptor (beta chain) was sequenced in a study of T cells in tuberculosis. Study context: The T cells targeted glucose monomycolate, a mycobacterial lipid, via CD1B.

The CDR3 is 13 amino acids. V shed 6 bases, J shed 7 bases, and the junction held 3 bases outside the gene matches. From germline, CDR1 is MNHEY and CDR2 SVGAGI. This clone was seen a single time. The protocol was immunoSEQ multiplex PCR, while the TCRdb copy is restricted to in-frame clones and leaves out a portion. This sample yields 60,000 or so clones, of which around 86% are seen a single time; about 13% belongs to the top ten. Sorting used thawed, overnight-rested PBMC stained with anti-CD3, a viability dye and GMM-loaded CD1B tetramer. CD1B tetramers were loaded with Rhodococcus equi-derived C32 glucose monomycolate.

V is TRBV6-5 and J is TRBJ2-1; 10 bases line up with TRBD2. The sequencing input was CD1b-GMM tetramer-negative cells sorted from PBMCs. The receptor was isolated from an adult woman with latent tuberculosis. The CDR3 protein is CASRQGLANEQFF. CDR3 bases: TGTGCCAGCAGACAGGGACTAGCGAATGAGCAGTTCTTC.